What follows are 8 T cell receptor beta chains derived from one specimen sequenced in a study of blood T cell repertoires in COVID-19. Sequencing used immunoSEQ multiplex PCR; TCRdb keeps in-frame clones, though not all of them. Of 110,000 to 150,000 clones listed, around 82% are singletons. Sample: peripheral blood. These receptors were collected from a woman aged 50 to 65 with acute or convalescent COVID-19.

The chain combines TRBV7-9 with TRBJ1-5; D call uncertain. Germline V gene sequence: CDR1 SEHNR, CDR2 FQNEAQ (reference sequence). This CDR3 has 13 residues. The germline V and J ends were trimmed by 5 bases and 4 bases, with 9 bases remaining between them. The chain's CDR3 is CASSPTGNQPQHF. CDR3 coding DNA: TGTGCCAGCAGCCCAACGGGAAATCAGCCCCAGCATTTT.

This chain links TRBV6-2 or TRBV6-3 with TRBJ1-1, with D tentatively TRBD1 (5 bases). The CDR3 runs to 13 residues. The V end was cut by 0 bases, the J end by 6 bases, with 8 bases between. Germline V gene lookup returns CDR1 MNHEY and CDR2 SVGEGT. The CDR3 DNA follows: TGTGCCAGCAGTTACTCGACGGGGGCTGAAGCTTTCTTT. Translating gives CASSYSTGAEAFF.

V usage is TRBV28 and J usage is TRBJ2-7, with 12 bases fitting TRBD1. CDR1 and CDR2 (germline): MDHEN, SYDVKM. J lost 4 bases, V lost 4 bases, and 2 bases had no gene match. The CDR3 has 14 amino acids. The CDR3 region is CASSSGQGAYEQYF. CDR3 nucleotides: TGTGCCAGCAGTTCGGGACAGGGGGCTTACGAGCAGTACTTC.

This chain uses TRBV19 with TRBJ1-6, with D uncertain. The CDR3 is made up of 14 amino acids. V shed 4 bases and J shed 3 bases, with 7 bases lying between them. Germline V gene data show CDR1 as LNHDA and CDR2 as SQIVND (reference sequence). In DNA form, the CDR3 reads TGTGCCAGTAGTAATGGCCGCTATAATTCACCCCTCCACTTT. Its translation: CASSNGRYNSPLHF.

V usage is TRBV7-9 and J usage is TRBJ1-4, with TRBD1 as a possible D gene (5 bases). Trimming shortened V by 6 bases and J by 6 bases, and 11 bases separated the two germline ends. Germline-derived CDR1 and CDR2 are SEHNR and FQNEAQ (reference sequence). The CDR3 length is 13 residues. The CDR3, as DNA: TGTGCCAGCAGTCCCAGGGAAGATGAAAAACTGTTTTTT. Translated, it gives CASSPREDEKLFF.

The J gene is TRBJ1-3, the V gene TRBV10-3; D is uncertain. V was cut by 0 bases and J by 1 base, with 13 bases left in between. Germline loops: CDR1 ENHRY, CDR2 SYGVKD. The CDR3 contains 17 residues. CDR3 coding DNA: TGTGCCATCAGTGAGTCTGGGGTGGCGGGTTCTGGAAACACCATATATTTT. This encodes CAISESGVAGSGNTIYF.

The DNA for the CDR3 is TGCGCCAGCAGCTTGGTTGGCGGAACCGGGGAGCTGTTTTTT. Its protein product is CASSLVGGTGELFF. This sequence joins TRBV5-1 and TRBJ2-2, with D unclear. Germline V gene sequence: CDR1 SGHRS, CDR2 YFSETQ. The CDR3 runs 14 residues. V was trimmed by 0 bases and J by 5 bases, leaving 8 bases between them.

The chain uses TRBV5-1 and TRBJ1-3; D possibly corresponds to TRBD1 (6 bases). CDR3 length: 16 amino acids. Trimming removed 0 bases at V and 2 bases at J, with 12 bases between. Germline CDR1 SGHRS, CDR2 YFSETQ. The CDR3 protein is CASSLAGAGAGNTIYF. Here the CDR3 DNA reads TGCGCCAGCAGCTTGGCCGGGGCAGGGGCTGGAAACACCATATATTTT.